The 5 T cell receptor beta chains reported below all come from one sample, sequenced in a study of T cells in Graves' hyperthyroidism and ophthalmopathy. The investigators amplified TCR beta CDR3 regions from RNA transcripts. HTBI primers were used for first-round RT-PCR of the TCR CDR3. A single record per CDR3 protein comes from TCRdb applying MiXCR to the multiplex PCR reads. The repertoire holds 600,000 to 650,000 distinct CDR3 sequences, with 15% to 20% as singletons. Sequenced: blood. Receptors were obtained from a woman aged 25 to 39 with Graves' hyperthyroidism.

This clonotype was found a few times. The V gene is TRBV29-1, the J gene TRBJ1-1; D gene uncertain. Trimming pared 4 bases from V and 2 bases from J, leaving 8 bases between. CDR3 length equals 12 residues. Germline V gives CDR1 SQVTM, CDR2 ANQGSEA. In DNA form, the CDR3 reads TGCAGCGTTGCGGTCACTAACACTGAAGCTTTCTTT. Residues: CSVAVTNTEAFF.

J is TRBJ2-5 and V is TRBV19; TRBD1 aligns across 8 bases. V lost 4 bases, J lost 5 bases, and 12 bases stayed unmatched. The CDR3 spans 16 residues. Germline values: CDR1 LNHDA, CDR2 SQIVND (reference sequence). The CDR3 loop reads CASSKEGTGRQETQYF. CDR3 sequence (DNA): TGTGCCAGTAGTAAAGAGGGGACAGGACGACAGGAGACCCAGTACTTC.

This clonotype was seen more than once but under ten times. The V gene is TRBV2, the J gene TRBJ1-3; possible D gene TRBD1, 5 bases. CDR1 is SNHLY and CDR2 is FYNNEI in the germline V gene. The CDR3 consists of 15 residues. V lost 4 bases to trimming and J lost 0 bases, with 10 bases between them. The CDR3 DNA reads as TGTGCCAGCAGTGCCCCGGGGGGCTCTGGAAACACCATATATTTT. Translation gives CASSAPGGSGNTIYF.

This rearrangement joins TRBV20-1 to TRBJ1-4, with D maybe TRBD1 (6 bases). V lost 5 bases and J lost 8, with 27 bases in between. The CDR3 has 17 residues. From germline, CDR1 is DFQATT and CDR2 SNEGSKA (reference sequence). CDR3: CSAQNDKQGLSYEKLFF. The DNA for the CDR3 is TGCAGTGCTCAAAATGACAAACAGGGCTTAAGTTACGAAAAACTGTTTTTT.

This clonotype was observed at least ten times. The gene calls are TRBV27 and TRBJ2-7, with TRBD1 matching 7 bases. The CDR3 runs 16 residues. The germline gives CDR1 MNHEY, CDR2 SMNVEV (reference sequence). Trimming took 5 bases from V and 3 from J; bases not matched to a gene: 13. CDR3: CASSNRTGVQVYEQYF. The DNA for the CDR3 is TGTGCCAGCAGTAATCGCACAGGGGTCCAGGTCTACGAGCAGTACTTC.